In this sample, the clone carrying this T cell receptor beta chain turned up a few times. The data are from a study of T cells in Graves' hyperthyroidism and ophthalmopathy. Amplified TCR beta CDR3 regions derived from RNA transcripts. A first-round RT-PCR of the TCR CDR3 used the HTBI primer set. TCRdb reprocessed the multiplex PCR reads with MiXCR, giving one entry per CDR3 protein. The data hold 300,000 to 400,000 distinct CDR3 sequences, with roughly 18% observed a single time. This CDR3 contains 16 residues. Unmatched junction bases numbered 10, after V lost 2 bases and J lost 4 bases. Germline V gives CDR1 KGHSH, CDR2 LQKENI. Diagnosis of hyperthyroidism was new in patients aged 18 to 65, and its duration was under 2 months. Those patients with uncontrolled infection, other autoimmune disease, pregnancy or lactation were excluded. Fresh peripheral blood, 9.5 to 10 ml of it, supplied the PBMCs.

The gene calls are TRBV18 and TRBJ1-1; 7 nucleotides line up with TRBD1. The sequence came from a woman between 50 and 59 years old with Graves' hyperthyroidism. Sequencing was done on a sample of blood. The CDR3 loop reads CASSPSPGGVSTEAFF. CDR3 bases: TGTGCCAGCTCACCAAGCCCAGGGGGGGTGAGCACTGAAGCTTTCTTT.